The entry that follows covers one T cell receptor beta chain sequence. Its antigen is unknown. One base away there is no much larger clone; base qualities are not given. These data originate in a study of blood T cell repertoires in COVID-19 (TCRdb year 2020). Turning to the overall study: Collaborator samples came from the United States, Italy and Spain and covered acute and convalescent phases of COVID-19. The samples were drawn from the first 160 participants of the ongoing ImmuneRACE study and from over a thousand subjects provided by 6 global collaborators. Where available, HLA class I and class II types were taken from metadata supplied by the sample provider and were not determined by assay-based typing. The repertoires were released in a freely available public database intended as a resource for research on the immune response to SARS-CoV-2. The material from the prospective study consisted of cDNA or gDNA derived from T cells, B-cell-depleted T cells, or PBMCs. Sample metadata almost always included a de-identified subject ID, COVID-19 status, age in years and sex. Subjects who had been exposed to COVID-19, were actively infected with it, or had recovered from it provided the deeply sampled blood TCRbeta repertoires that made up the dataset.

The immunoSEQ Assay, a bias-controlled multiplex PCR, was used to amplify TCRbeta CDR3 regions from genomic DNA. The authors' analysis ran thus. The number of nucleated cells in each sample was estimated by amplification of reference gene primers within the assay. Sequence reads were collapsed and filtered to measure the absolute abundance of every unique TCRbeta CDR3 rearrangement. For each sample, productive Simpson clonality was calculated as the square root of Simpson's diversity index across productive rearrangements. TCRdb stores this immuneACCESS table with in-frame sequences only. Part of the clones is absent; in the studies checked, under half of the shortfall reflects unresolved V genes, and no reason is known for the rest. Clone size and V and J calls were adopted from that table, with D and trimming inferred from the DNA. The sample contains some 180,000 clones, roughly three quarters of them found a single time. The ten largest clones capture around an eighth of the sample.

Study-wide findings and limitations: Clinical and demographic metadata were provided uncurated, with the amount varying by source and participant.

V gives up 3 bases and J gives up 5 bases, and the segment between their germline ends measures 28 bases. From a lookup of the germline V gene (reference sequence), CDR1 and CDR2 are LNHDA and SQIVND. Including the terminal cysteine and phenylalanine, the CDR3 comprises 19 residues. The DNA shown is the 57-base CDR3, in frame from base 1. Enrolling through a virtual design, the prospective study's participants ranged in age from roughly 18 to 95 years and lived across more than 20 United States geographic areas. In the prospective study, participants were assigned to cohorts based on the clinical history participants reported in a screening survey and a study questionnaire. A participant counted as exposed if, within 2 weeks of entering the study, that participant had been in contact with someone who had a PCR-confirmed or clinician-diagnosed COVID-19 case. In the prospective study, mobile phlebotomists collected whole blood, serum and a nasopharyngeal or oropharyngeal swab from each participant. Over a roughly 2-month period, participants in the prospective study had the option of providing additional blood draws and questionnaires. Before DNA extraction, prospective study blood samples were shipped either frozen or at room temperature.

This TCR came from a man in his 60s who had been exposed to COVID-19. The material sequenced was PBMCs or T cells enriched from blood (not recorded which). The rearranged chain carries TRBV19 and TRBJ2-5; matching of 6 bases hints at TRBD1 as the D gene. CDR3 loop: CASSIGAGASSFLWETQYF. Read as DNA, the sequence is TGTGCCAGTAGTATCGGGGCAGGGGCAAGTAGCTTCTTATGGGAGACCCAGTACTTC.